The 31 T cell receptor beta chains in this list originate from one sample, sequenced in a study of cytomegalovirus exposure and HLA in healthy donors. The PCR contained 60 Vbeta and 13 Jbeta primers. The assay was immunoSEQ multiplex PCR, and TCRdb's table has in-frame clones only and misses some. The data show over 200,000 clones, with more than 75% seen just once and 1.3% held by the top ten. Sequenced sample: PBMCs. These TCRs come from a human donor in good health.

The genes are TRBV9 and TRBJ1-5; D gene uncertain. Trimming removed 0 bases from V and 7 bases from J, with 8 bases in between. Germline CDR1 SGDLS, CDR2 YYNGEE. CDR3 length: 13 amino acids. DNA for the CDR3: TGTGCCAGCAGCGTAGGGGAGGGCCAGCCCCAGCATTTT. As protein: CASSVGEGQPQHF.

V gene TRBV7-9 combines with J gene TRBJ2-1; 8 bases are a match to TRBD1. V was pared by 5 bases and J by 9 bases, with 3 bases of the junction left unmatched. This CDR3 has 12 amino acids. Germline V gene data show CDR1 as SEHNR and CDR2 as FQNEAQ (reference sequence). CDR3 nucleotide sequence: TGTGCCAGCAGCCAACAGGGGGGTGAGCAGTTCTTC. The encoded protein is CASSQQGGEQFF.

A note on this clone: The identical CDR3 is also encoded by other nucleotide sequences in the sample. The CDR3: CASSGQGRETQYF. CDR3 coding DNA: TGTGCCAGTAGTGGACAGGGGCGGGAGACCCAGTACTTC. This rearrangement joins TRBV19 to TRBJ2-5; 9 bases fit TRBD1. After removal of 5 bases from V and 5 bases from J, the junction contained 3 bases not matched to a gene. There are 13 residues in the CDR3. Germline CDR1 is LNHDA and CDR2 is SQIVND (reference sequence).

The chain joins TRBV4-3 to TRBJ2-3; 7 positions match TRBD2. The CDR3 covers 17 residues. In germline, CDR1 is LGHNA, CDR2 YSLEER. Trimming cost V 1 base and J 4 bases; bases outside gene matches: 11. For the CDR3, the DNA is TGCGCCAGCAGCCAAGCCCGGACTAGGGTTGTCGCAGATACGCAGTATTTT. Translated: CASSQARTRVVADTQYF.

As for this clone: The junction differs from germline at one of its ends, possibly a read error. The same CDR3 arises from other DNA sequences in this sample as well. The chain couples TRBV19 to TRBJ1-1; D is possibly TRBD1 (5 bases). The CDR3 loop spans 14 amino acids. In germline, CDR1 is LNHDA, CDR2 SQIVND (reference sequence). The CDR3 protein is CASSMTVLDTEAFF. DNA of the CDR3: TGTGCCAGCAGTATGACAGTCTTGGACACTGAAGCTTTCTTT.

V and J are TRBV30 and TRBJ2-2, with D uncertain. CDR1 is GTSNPN, CDR2 SVGIG, per germline (reference sequence). The CDR3 spans 15 residues. Between the trimmed V and J ends, which lost 4 bases and 2 bases, there was a span of 14 bases. DNA for the CDR3: TGTGCCTGGAAAACCGACTGGCATAACACCGGGGAGCTGTTTTTT. This translates into CAWKTDWHNTGELFF.

The V gene is TRBV28, the J gene TRBJ1-2; maybe TRBD1 (6 bases). Per the germline V gene, CDR1 is MDHEN and CDR2 is SYDVKM. The CDR3 sequence is 15 residues long. V was pared by 2 bases and J by 0 bases, with 10 bases between. The CDR3 loop reads CASSLGQPSNYGYTF. CDR3 sequence (DNA): TGTGCCAGCAGTTTAGGACAGCCTTCTAACTATGGCTACACCTTC.

V usage is TRBV12-5 and J usage is TRBJ1-2; 11 bases fit TRBD1. This CDR3 region has 15 residues. CDR1 LGHNT and CDR2 FRNRAP come from the germline V gene. The trim removed 5 bases at V and 7 bases at J, leaving 9 bases unmatched. CDR3 bases: TGTGCTAGTGGTACACCGGGACAGGGGGATTTTGGCTACACCTTC. Encoded protein: CASGTPGQGDFGYTF.

V usage is TRBV19 and J usage is TRBJ2-7; 7 nucleotides line up with TRBD2. V lost 6 bases, J lost 2 bases, and 4 bases stayed unmatched. Per the germline V gene, CDR1 is LNHDA and CDR2 is SQIVND (reference sequence). The CDR3 sequence is 13 residues long. This chain's CDR3 is CASSPGGTYEQYF. CDR3 nucleotide sequence: TGTGCCAGTAGCCCCGGGGGGACCTACGAGCAGTACTTC.

Comment on this clone: The junction differs from germline at one of its ends, possibly a read error. This chain joins TRBV29-1 and TRBJ2-7; D may be TRBD1 (6 bases). This CDR3 contains 12 residues. CDR1 is SQVTM, CDR2 ANQGSEA, per germline. CDR3 DNA sequence: TGCGGCGTACAACAGGGTTCCTACGAGCAGTACTTC. It is translated as CGVQQGSYEQYF.

The chain has TRBV30 and TRBJ1-6, with 7 nucleotides matching TRBD1. The CDR3 has 13 residues. Germline loops: CDR1 GTSNPN, CDR2 SVGIG (reference sequence). Trimming at V came to 3 bases and at J to 10 bases, leaving 6 bases not matched to a gene. This CDR3 is CAWSTGARSPLHF. CDR3 in DNA: TGTGCCTGGAGCACAGGGGCGAGGTCACCCCTCCACTTT.

This sequence joins TRBV13 and TRBJ2-1, with D unresolved. Trimming left V 8 bases short and J 7 bases short, with 6 bases between. The CDR3 is 10 amino acids. Looked up from germline, CDR1 is PRHDT and CDR2 is FYEKMQ (reference sequence). CDR3 sequence (DNA): TGTGCCAGCTCGAGGAATGAGCAGTTCTTC. Amino acid sequence: CASSRNEQFF.

J is TRBJ2-5 and V is TRBV5-4, with 8 bases fitting TRBD1. The V segment lost 2 bases and the J segment 5 bases; nucleotides outside the gene matches: 14. The CDR3 totals 17 residues. The germline gives CDR1 SGHNT, CDR2 YYREEE (reference sequence). CDR3 bases: TGTGCCAGCAGCTTTCGCTCTGGGACAGGCAAGGGGGAGACCCAGTACTTC. Amino acids: CASSFRSGTGKGETQYF.

This chain connects TRBV14 to TRBJ2-1, with TRBD2 identical over 9 bases. The V gene's germline CDR1 is SGHDN and CDR2 FVKESK. There are 15 residues in the CDR3. V was clipped by 5 bases and J by 4 bases; unmatched bases: 6. CDR3 nucleotide sequence: TGTGCCAGCAGCACGACTAGCGGAGTATACAATGAGCAGTTCTTC. It codes for CASSTTSGVYNEQFF.

This chain connects TRBV19 to TRBJ2-7, with 10 bases identical to TRBD2. Trimming removed 11 bases from V and 9 bases from J; junction bases left unmatched: 22. CDR1 LNHDA and CDR2 SQIVND come from the germline V gene (reference sequence). This CDR3 is built from 16 residues. The CDR3 DNA sequence: TGTGCCGCAATACTAGCGGGACATGGAGGGAGTTTCGGGCAGTACTTC. It encodes CAAILAGHGGSFGQYF.

The gene calls are TRBV5-4 and TRBJ2-5, with D tentatively TRBD2 (6 bases). CDR3 length: 14 residues. Trimming took off 4 bases at V and 7 bases at J, with 17 bases between the two ends. Looked up from germline, CDR1 is SGHNT and CDR2 is YYREEE (reference sequence). DNA for the CDR3: TGTGCCAGCAGCGGGGGGAGCGGCAAAGGGACCCAGTACTTC. Translating it yields CASSGGSGKGTQYF.

V is TRBV20-1 and J is TRBJ1-1; D gene unclear. CDR3 length: 11 residues. Trimming took off 2 bases at V and 3 bases at J, with 4 bases between the two ends. Germline V gene sequence: CDR1 DFQATT, CDR2 SNEGSKA (reference sequence). The CDR3 loop reads CSARRDTEAFF. In DNA form, the CDR3 reads TGCAGTGCTAGAAGAGACACTGAAGCTTTCTTT.

The chain combines TRBV6-1 with TRBJ1-2; 12 bases map to TRBD1. Per the germline V gene, CDR1 is MNHNS and CDR2 is SASEGT. The CDR3 spans 15 residues. Trimming cost V 2 bases and J 7 bases; bases outside gene matches: 5. CDR3 in DNA: TGTGCCAGCAGTGAACCGGGACAGGGGGCGACTGGCTACACCTTC. It specifies CASSEPGQGATGYTF.

The CDR3 loop is CASSLVRGEQFF. The DNA for the CDR3 is TGTGCCAGCAGCTTAGTCCGGGGTGAGCAGTTCTTC. The chain combines TRBV11-2 with TRBJ2-1, with D perhaps matching TRBD2 (5 bases). Trimming took off 1 base at V and 9 bases at J, with 7 bases between the two ends. This CDR3 has 12 amino acids. Germline CDR1 and CDR2: SGHAT and FQNNGV.

This chain joins TRBV6-1 and TRBJ2-5; D not resolved. The CDR3 length is 13 residues. The germline V gene encodes CDR1 MNHNS and CDR2 SASEGT. Trimming took 4 bases from V and 4 from J, leaving 10 bases between them. CDR3 sequence reads: CASSVRNRETQYF. Here the CDR3 DNA reads TGTGCCAGCAGTGTCCGTAACAGAGAGACCCAGTACTTC.

The rearrangement joins TRBV19 to TRBJ1-5, with unresolved D. Per germline, CDR1 LNHDA and CDR2 SQIVND (reference sequence). The germline V and J ends were trimmed by 11 bases and 6 bases, with 5 bases remaining between them. The CDR3 length is 9 residues. This CDR3 is CAGGQPQHF. For the CDR3, the DNA is TGTGCCGGCGGTCAGCCCCAGCATTTT.

This clone was recorded once. CDR3: CASRITGAGTEAFF. CDR3 DNA sequence: TGTGCCAGTAGAATTACAGGGGCGGGCACTGAAGCTTTCTTT. This chain connects TRBV19 to TRBJ1-1; 7 bases agree with TRBD1. From germline, CDR1 is LNHDA and CDR2 SQIVND (reference sequence). Germline trimming cut 6 bases from V and 4 bases from J; bases unmatched to any gene: 8. The CDR3 has 14 amino acids.

CDR3 region: CASSGAGGTDTQYF. The CDR3 nucleotides are TGTGCCAGCAGCGGAGCGGGAGGCACAGATACGCAGTATTTT. This rearrangement joins TRBV6-1 to TRBJ2-3; 8 nucleotides match TRBD2. The germline gives CDR1 MNHNS, CDR2 SASEGT. This CDR3 comprises 14 residues. After removal of 6 bases from V and 1 base from J, the junction contained 3 bases not matched to a gene.

V is TRBV19 and J is TRBJ2-1, with D tentatively TRBD1 (6 bases). Germline CDR1 and CDR2: LNHDA and SQIVND (reference sequence). V was shortened by 3 bases and J by 9 bases, with 15 bases between the two germline ends. There are 14 residues in the CDR3. In DNA form, the CDR3 reads TGTGCCAGTAGTATCTGGGTCAGGGGTAGTGAGCAGTTCTTC. Protein: CASSIWVRGSEQFF.

The rearrangement uses TRBV19 and TRBJ2-7; 8 bases are a match to TRBD2. This CDR3 spans 15 amino acids. The V gene's germline CDR1 is LNHDA and CDR2 SQIVND (reference sequence). The V segment lost 5 bases and the J segment 3 bases; nucleotides outside the gene matches: 9. The CDR3 coding sequence is TGTGCCAGTAGTCTCGTTAGCGGGACGAACTACGAGCAGTACTTC. Its translation is CASSLVSGTNYEQYF.

This clone appeared a single time. V usage is TRBV18 and J usage is TRBJ2-5; D perhaps matches TRBD1 (6 bases). This CDR3 is 15 amino acids long. V was clipped by 4 bases and J by 5 bases, with 17 bases between them. CDR1 is KGHSH and CDR2 is LQKENI in the germline V gene. The CDR3 here is CASSLSGHPGETQYF. Written as DNA, the CDR3 is TGTGCCAGCTCACTCTCGGGACACCCCGGGGAGACCCAGTACTTC.

CDR3 DNA sequence: TGTGCCAGCAGTTTAAGACTAGCGGGAGGGCCCCCAGATACGCAGTATTTT. As protein: CASSLRLAGGPPDTQYF. V usage is TRBV27 and J usage is TRBJ2-3; 14 positions match TRBD2. The CDR3 length is 17 residues. The V segment lost 2 bases and the J segment 4 bases; nucleotides outside the gene matches: 5. Germline CDR1 is MNHEY and CDR2 is SMNVEV (reference sequence).

The J gene is TRBJ2-1, the V gene TRBV4-1; D is perhaps TRBD1 (5 bases). Germline-derived CDR1 and CDR2 are MGHRA and YSYEKL. V shed 3 bases and J shed 10 bases, with 16 bases lying between them. This CDR3 has 14 residues. The CDR3: CASSHPKRGREQFF. CDR3 in DNA: TGCGCCAGCAGCCACCCAAAAAGGGGAAGGGAGCAGTTCTTC.

The chain links TRBV7-6 to TRBJ2-2; tentative D call: TRBD1 (5 bases). Trimming stripped 5 bases from V and 8 bases from J, with 18 bases between. Germline CDR1 SGHVS, CDR2 FNYEAQ. The CDR3 is 15 amino acids. The CDR3 bases are TGTGCCAGCAGCACGATCCGGGTAGGGGCGGGGGAGCTGTTTTTT. It translates to CASSTIRVGAGELFF.

The genes are TRBV9 and TRBJ1-1; TRBD1 matches at 8 bases. Germline CDR1 SGDLS, CDR2 YYNGEE. V dropped 4 bases and J dropped 4; count of bases not matched to a gene: 6. This CDR3 comprises 14 residues. The DNA of the CDR3 is TGTGCCAGCAGCTCAGGGGGCTCGGGCACTGAAGCTTTCTTT. Translating gives CASSSGGSGTEAFF.

V and J are TRBV2 and TRBJ2-7; 12 positions agree with TRBD2. The CDR3 contains 16 residues. Germline-derived CDR1 and CDR2 are SNHLY and FYNNEI. Trimming at V came to 4 bases and at J to 3 bases, leaving 7 bases not matched to a gene. This CDR3 is CASSVRLAGDLYEQYF. The CDR3, as DNA: TGTGCCAGCAGTGTAAGACTAGCGGGGGATCTCTACGAGCAGTACTTC.